This T cell receptor (beta chain) was captured in a study of PD-1 blockade in mismatch repair-deficient tumors. Background on the study: All were previously treated, progressing patients with around 12 mismatch repair-deficient cancer types. Points from the study as a whole: Rapid post-treatment expansion, then contraction, generally preceding radiologic response, marked tumor-resident clones.

Mismatch repair deficiency was confirmed in all patients, by PCR or immunohistochemistry. A few pembrolizumab responders had their TCRs sequenced. Concerning this clone itself: Its antigen is undetermined.

CDR3 length equals 14 residues. Trimming pared 0 bases from V and 4 bases from J, leaving 10 bases between. CDR1 and CDR2 (germline): MNHEY, SVGAGI. Sequencing was performed with immunoSEQ multiplex PCR; in TCRdb, only in-frame clones are kept and a portion is missing. The table records under 150,000 clones, about 88% of them present only once. The sample in question was peripheral blood, obtained 44 weeks after starting pembrolizumab. This sequence originates from an adult with mismatch repair-deficient cancer. The rearrangement links TRBV6-5 to TRBJ2-7, with D hard to call. Here the CDR3 reads CASSYSLYLYEQYF. The CDR3 DNA follows: TGTGCCAGCAGTTACTCGCTCTACCTTTACGAGCAGTACTTC.